This T cell receptor beta chain was found in a study of sequential checkpoint blockade in melanoma. Study details: Maintenance nivolumab came after either treatment sequence.

Data came from immunoSEQ multiplex PCR; TCRdb stores just in-frame clones and leaves some out. The table lists about 14,000 clones, 55% to 75% of them singletons, with roughly 31% in the top ten. Treatment defined: randomized to nivolumab then ipilimumab (arm A) or the reverse (arm B). This CDR3 is 14 amino acids long. The germline V gene encodes CDR1 SGHNT and CDR2 YYREEE (reference sequence). Trimming at V came to 3 bases and at J to 6 bases, leaving 8 bases not matched to a gene. The sample in question was CD8+ T cells sorted from blood (inferred from file names), obtained from a patient given nivolumab and ipilimumab in sequence. The receptor comes from a human donor with melanoma. The V and J genes are TRBV5-4 and TRBJ1-1, with 7 bases fitting TRBD1. CDR3 residues: CASSSRGGAPEAFF. The CDR3 nucleotides read TGTGCCAGCAGCTCGCGAGGGGGCGCCCCTGAAGCTTTCTTT. The full variable domain, with the rest looked up from reference TRBV5-4 and TRBJ1-1, is ETGVTQSPTHLIKTRGQQVTLRCSSQSGHNTVSWYQQALGQGPQFIFQYYREEENGRGNFPPRFSGLQFPNYSSELNVNALELDDSALYLCASSSRGGAPEAFFGQGTRLTVV.